The following is a T cell receptor beta chain sequence with its context. Its antigen is still unknown. Profiling relied on immunoSEQ multiplex PCR, and the TCRdb table lists in-frame clones only, not all of them. The table shows 45,000 or so clones, with around 87% occurring only once. These data are taken from a study of T cells in localized non-small cell lung cancer. Findings and limits, study-wide: Sequencing was restricted to one tumor region; therefore, heterogeneity remains possible. Researchers found a median approximately 50 of the top 100 tumor clones in adjacent lung. Higher T cell density in the blood was associated with longer overall survival, whereas higher adjacent-lung clonality associated with shorter survival.

Trimming left V 3 bases short and J 1 base short, with 15 bases between. CDR1 is SGHVS, CDR2 FNYEAQ, per germline. The CDR3 covers 16 residues. The specimen comprised PBMCs, sampled before any cancer treatment. The rearrangement uses TRBV7-6 and TRBJ1-1; a weak D match, TRBD1 (6 bases). The origin of this receptor is a man aged 40-75 years with stage II lung adenocarcinoma. The CDR3 is CASSLTGVEENTEAFF. In nucleotides, the CDR3 is TGTGCCAGCAGCTTGACAGGAGTGGAAGAGAACACTGAAGCTTTCTTT. Supplemented by reference TRBV7-6 and TRBJ1-1, the full variable domain reads GAGVSQSPRYKVTKRGQDVALRCDPISGHVSLYWYRQALGQGPEFLTYFNYEAQQDKSGLPNDRFSAERPEGSISTLTIQRTEQRDSAMYRCASSLTGVEENTEAFFGQGTRLTVV.